This record looks at one TCR beta chain sequence and its context. Patients eligible had advanced solid tumors without tumor-infiltrating lymphocytes. First-strand cDNA relied on TRAV- and TRBV-specific primers spanning alpha and beta chains. TCRs underwent about 22 PCR cycles of amplification with a constant-region primer and V-primer adapter. TCRdb called the reads again in MiXCR, with one record for every CDR3 protein. This table has 7,500 to 10,000 distinct CDR3 sequences, around 80% appearing once. The data belong to a study of low-dose radiotherapy and immunotherapy resistance in tumors. Study overall: Patients received cyclophosphamide 200 mg/m2 intravenously every two weeks, the day before radiation-immunotherapy.

This CDR3 region has 14 residues. Germline V gene lookup returns CDR1 LNHDA and CDR2 SQIVND (reference sequence). V lost 7 bases and J lost 5, with 16 bases in between. J is TRBJ2-3 and V is TRBV19, with D perhaps TRBD1 (6 bases). The sequence came from a human donor with advanced metastatic prostate, ovarian, gallbladder or colorectal cancer (not recorded which). This table probably holds off-target reads from a library built for another chain. CDR3 nucleotide sequence: TGTGCCAGTAAAGAGGTAGGGGGAAAAGATACGCAGTATTTT. It is translated as CASKEVGGKDTQYF.